This passage covers 18 T cell receptor beta chains from one sample sequenced in a study of tumor and adjacent non-tumor tissue in lung cancer. No cell sorting was done before RNA was extracted from the tissue. Distant lung tissue was collected more than 3 cm away from the tumor edge. A modified ARM-PCR protocol with three rounds of nested PCR amplified TCRbeta. TCRdb re-analysed the multiplex PCR reads in MiXCR, keeping a single row per CDR3 protein. The profile covers more than 60,000 distinct CDR3 sequences, with 76% appearing a single time and less than 50% taken by the ten largest. The source material was distant non-tumor lung tissue. Receptors were obtained from a man aged 55 to 70 with non-small cell lung cancer.

About this clonotype: Since a much larger clone is just one base distant, this may be a read error. The chain has TRBV20-1 and TRBJ1-1, with a weak D call TRBD1 (6 bases). The CDR3 is 14 residues long. Germline CDR1 and CDR2: DFQATT and SNEGSKA (reference sequence). CDR3 residues: CSASHRAVALEDFF. The CDR3 DNA reads as TGCAGTGCTAGTCACAGGGCGGTAGCCCTTGAAGATTTCTTT.

V is TRBV29-1 and J is TRBJ2-6, with 9 nucleotides matching TRBD2. In germline, CDR1 is SQVTM, CDR2 ANQGSEA. CDR3 length equals 15 residues. The CDR3 coding sequence is TGCAGTATTGCAGCGGGAGGCACTGGGGCCAACGTCCTGACTTTC. Translation gives CSIAAGGTGANVLTF. The full variable domain, completed using reference TRBV29-1 and TRBJ2-6, is SAVISQKPSRDICQRGTSLTIQCQVDSQVTMMFWYRQQPGQSLTLIATANQGSEATYESGFVIDKFPISRPNLTFSTLTVSNMSPEDSSIYLCSIAAGGTGANVLTFGAGSRLTVL.

This clonotype has a single count. This chain joins TRBV6-1 and TRBJ2-7; D remains ambiguous. CDR3 size: 12 residues. Germline loops: CDR1 MNHNS, CDR2 SASEGT. The germline V and J ends were trimmed by 4 bases and 3 bases, with 7 bases remaining between them. In DNA, the CDR3 is TGTGCCAGCAGTGGTAACAACTACGAGCAGTACTTC. Protein product: CASSGNNYEQYF.

Comment on this clonotype: An end of the junction differs from the germline gene, which may be a read error. The chain couples TRBV5-5 to TRBJ1-4; the D is unclear. Germline V gene lookup returns CDR1 SGHKS and CDR2 YYEKEE (reference sequence). This CDR3 contains 14 residues. The CDR3 DNA follows: TGTACCAGCAGCTTAGACTCGACTAATGAAAAACTGTTTTTT. Translation: CTSSLDSTNEKLFF.

This clonotype was seen many times. The chain employs TRBV6-1 and TRBJ2-2; D remains unclear. Germline CDR1 MNHNS, CDR2 SASEGT. Trimming took off 2 bases at V and 2 bases at J, with 9 bases between the two ends. The CDR3 consists of 15 residues. CDR3 nucleotide sequence: TGTGCCAGCAGTGAAAGGGCGAGAAACACCGGGGAGCTGTTTTTT. It encodes CASSERARNTGELFF.

About this clonotype itself: A read error may produce the germline difference seen at one junction end. The J gene is TRBJ2-4, the V gene TRBV4-1, with D perhaps TRBD1 (6 bases). CDR1 is MGHRA and CDR2 is YSYEKL in the germline V gene. The CDR3 loop spans 15 amino acids. CDR3 residues: CASIQEHATGNIQHF. CDR3 sequence (DNA): TGTGCCAGTATCCAAGAGCATGCGACAGGCAACATTCAGCACTTC.

The chain is built from TRBV6-2 or TRBV6-3 and TRBJ1-6; D call uncertain. There are 17 residues in the CDR3. Looked up from germline, CDR1 is MNHEY and CDR2 is SVGEGT. Trimming cost V 0 bases and J 9 bases, with 18 bases left between them. CDR3: CASSYSTMVGWSSPLHF. In DNA, the CDR3 is TGTGCCAGCAGTTACTCGACTATGGTAGGATGGAGTTCACCCCTCCACTTT.

This clonotype was picked up one time. The genes are TRBV28 and TRBJ2-2; tentative D call: TRBD1 (6 bases). Trimming stripped 5 bases from V and 5 bases from J, with 18 bases between. Germline CDR1 reads MDHEN; CDR2 reads SYDVKM. This CDR3 has 16 amino acids. DNA of the CDR3: TGTGCCAGCAGTGATCCGGGACACGGATTAACCGGGGAGCTGTTTTTT. As protein: CASSDPGHGLTGELFF.

This clonotype appeared a few times. This may come from a read error, since a much larger clone is one base off. The rearrangement links TRBV20-1 to TRBJ2-4; no definite D call. Trimming removed 1 base at V and 10 bases at J, with 11 bases between. The V gene's germline CDR1 is DFQATT and CDR2 SNEGSKA (reference sequence). This CDR3 has 12 residues. The CDR3 nucleotides read TGCAGTGCTAGAGCGTTCCCAGTTATTCAGTACTTC. This codes for CSARAFPVIQYF.

This clonotype was counted between two and nine times. The final CDR3 position lacks the conserved phenylalanine or tryptophan, pointing to a likely read error. V is TRBV5-1 and J is TRBJ2-7, with a tentative D call TRBD1 (5 bases). This CDR3 region has 12 residues. V dropped 3 bases and J dropped 5 bases, with 9 bases sitting between them. Per germline, CDR1 SGHRS and CDR2 YFSETQ. The CDR3 loop is CASSSADNEQYL. The DNA of the CDR3 is TGCGCCAGCAGCTCGGCGGACAACGAGCAGTACCTC.

Points on this clonotype: The germline gene is not matched at one end of the junction; a read error may be the cause. The genes are TRBV13 and TRBJ2-3; D is ambiguous. Germline V gene sequence: CDR1 PRHDT, CDR2 FYEKMQ (reference sequence). The CDR3 contains 15 residues. The CDR3 region has the DNA TGTGCCAGCAGCTTAGCGATACAGATCACATATACGCAGTATTTT. Its protein is CASSLAIQITYTQYF.

Comment on this clonotype: A read error may explain this, as a much larger clone is one base away. The V and J genes are TRBV5-1 and TRBJ2-3, with 9 positions matching TRBD2. The CDR3 has 17 residues. V shed 0 bases, J shed 5 bases, and the junction held 10 bases outside the gene matches. Germline V CDR1 and CDR2: SGHRS, YFSETQ. The CDR3 is CASSLEDLAGDGDTQYF. DNA for the CDR3: TGCGCCAGCAGCTTGGAGGACTTAGCGGGAGATGGAGATACGCAGTATTTT.

On this clonotype: At one boundary the junction diverges from the germline segment, which might be a read error. The chain carries TRBV4-1 and TRBJ2-1, with D unclear. The length of the CDR3 is 15 residues. The germline V gene has CDR1 MGHRA and CDR2 YSYEKL. CDR3: CACSQDDVSYNEQFF. The CDR3 DNA sequence: TGTGCCTGCAGCCAAGATGACGTCTCCTACAATGAGCAGTTCTTC.

On this clonotype itself: One junction end disagrees with the germline gene, perhaps due to a read error. V and J are TRBV6-5 and TRBJ2-7; D unresolved. This CDR3 is built from 15 residues. Germline-derived CDR1 and CDR2 are MNHEY and SVGAGI. Here the CDR3 reads CASSYSRLETAEQCF. The CDR3 DNA reads TGTGCCAGCAGTTACTCGAGGCTGGAGACGGCCGAACAGTGCTTC.

As for this clonotype: The germline gene is not matched at one end of the junction; a read error may be the cause. The V gene is TRBV13, the J gene TRBJ2-3; perhaps D is TRBD1 or TRBD2 (5 bases each). This CDR3 spans 15 amino acids. The germline gives CDR1 PRHDT, CDR2 FYEKMQ (reference sequence). CDR3 nucleotides: TGTGCCTGCAGCTTAGCGAGACAGAGCACAGATATGCAGTATTTT. As protein: CACSLARQSTDMQYF.

Only one count was recorded for this clonotype. The chain employs TRBV28 and TRBJ2-3; tentatively, D is TRBD1 (5 bases). CDR3 length: 13 residues. V was pared by 6 bases and J by 1 base, with 8 bases between. Germline loops: CDR1 MDHEN, CDR2 SYDVKM. The CDR3 loop reads CASRDIGTDTQYF. Written as DNA, the CDR3 is TGTGCCAGCAGGGACATTGGCACAGATACGCAGTATTTT.

The chain couples TRBV11-1 to TRBJ2-5, with D perhaps TRBD1 (5 bases). The CDR3 has 14 amino acids. The germline V gene encodes CDR1 SGHAT and CDR2 FQDESV (reference sequence). CDR3 region: CDRSEGTYQETQYF. CDR3 DNA sequence: TGTGACAGGAGCGAAGGCACGTACCAAGAGACCCAGTACTTC. Combining the CDR3 with reference TRBV11-1 and TRBJ2-5 gives the whole variable domain EAEVAQSPRYKITEKSQAVAFWCDPISGHATLYWYRQILGQGPELLVQFQDESVVDDSQLPKDRFSAERLKGVDSTLKIQPAELGDSAMYLCDRSEGTYQETQYFGPGTRLLVL.

The V and J genes are TRBV6-1 and TRBJ2-7; TRBD1 matches at 7 bases. This CDR3 region has 13 residues. The germline V gene has CDR1 MNHNS and CDR2 SASEGT. The V segment lost 1 base and the J segment 3 bases; nucleotides outside the gene matches: 0. The CDR3 here is CASSEGDSYEQYF. The CDR3 coding sequence is TGTGCCAGCAGTGAAGGGGACAGCTACGAGCAGTACTTC.